One T cell receptor beta chain is described in this entry. Its antigen is still unknown. The authors loaded approximately 220 ng DNA, approximately 30,000 T cell genomes, into sorted-subset replicate PCRs. Only in-frame clones appear in the TCRdb table, and some are missing; sequencing was by immunoSEQ multiplex PCR. The data show some 2.4 million clones, 80% to 95% seen once. Germline V gene lookup returns CDR1 LGHNA and CDR2 YNFKEQ. Trimming pared 0 bases from V and 6 bases from J, leaving 15 bases between. CDR3 length: 16 residues. The sample originates from a study of shared clonotypes between healthy human individuals. Study findings and constraints: Larger estimated richness was generally recorded for naive subsets relative to memory subsets.

This clonotype was sampled from a man in his late teens or twenties in good health. Some clones in this sample may be carry-over from other donors' samples. Specimen: naive CD4+ T cells from PBMCs. Subset given: CD45RA+ positively selected. This chain uses TRBV4-2 with TRBJ2-1; D is unclear. CDR3 sequence: CASSQDPGPKSNEQFF. CDR3 sequence (DNA): TGTGCCAGCAGCCAAGATCCCGGGCCCAAATCCAATGAGCAGTTCTTC.